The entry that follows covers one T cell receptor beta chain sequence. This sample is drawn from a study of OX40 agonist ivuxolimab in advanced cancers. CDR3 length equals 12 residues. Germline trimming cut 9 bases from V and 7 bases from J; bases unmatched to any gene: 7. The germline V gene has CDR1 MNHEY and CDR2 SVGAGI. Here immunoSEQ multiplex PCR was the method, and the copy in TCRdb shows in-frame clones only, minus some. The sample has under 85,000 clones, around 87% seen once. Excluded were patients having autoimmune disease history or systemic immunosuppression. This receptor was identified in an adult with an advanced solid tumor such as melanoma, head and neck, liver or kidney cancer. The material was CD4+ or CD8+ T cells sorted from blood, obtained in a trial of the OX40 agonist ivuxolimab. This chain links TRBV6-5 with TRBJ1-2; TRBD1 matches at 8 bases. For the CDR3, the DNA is TGTGCCAGTTTCACAGGGGGAAGTGGCTACACCTTC. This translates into CASFTGGSGYTF.